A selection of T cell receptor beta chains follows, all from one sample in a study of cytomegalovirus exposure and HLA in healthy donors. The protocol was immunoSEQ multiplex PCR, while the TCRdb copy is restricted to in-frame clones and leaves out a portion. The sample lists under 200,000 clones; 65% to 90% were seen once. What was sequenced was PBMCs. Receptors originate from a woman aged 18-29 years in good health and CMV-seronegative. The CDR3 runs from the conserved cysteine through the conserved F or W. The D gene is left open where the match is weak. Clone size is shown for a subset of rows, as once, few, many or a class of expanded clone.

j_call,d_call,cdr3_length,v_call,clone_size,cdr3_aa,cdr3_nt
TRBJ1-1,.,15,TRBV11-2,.,CASSPSEQLNTEAFF,TGTGCCAGCAGCCCCTCGGAACAGCTGAACACTGAAGCTTTCTTT
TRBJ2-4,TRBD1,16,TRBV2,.,CASSEAVQGAGNIQYF,TGTGCCAGCAGTGAAGCCGTACAGGGGGCGGGGAACATTCAGTACTTC
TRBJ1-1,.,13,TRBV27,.,CASGYRVGAEAFF,TGTGCCAGCGGCTACAGGGTGGGGGCTGAAGCTTTCTTT
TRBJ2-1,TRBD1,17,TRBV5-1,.,CASSFGFRDRGGYEQFF,TGCGCCAGCAGCTTCGGCTTCCGGGACAGGGGAGGGTATGAGCAGTTCTTC
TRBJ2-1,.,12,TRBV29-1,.,CSVEASSREQFF,TGCAGCGTTGAAGCTAGTTCCCGTGAGCAGTTCTTC
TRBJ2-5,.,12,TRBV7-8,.,CASSRFGETQYF,TGTGCCAGCAGCCGATTCGGGGAGACCCAGTACTTC
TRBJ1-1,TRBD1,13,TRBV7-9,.,CAIWDSLNTEAFF,TGTGCCATTTGGGACAGTTTGAACACTGAAGCTTTCTTT
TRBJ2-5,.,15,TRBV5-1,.,CASSLFAGNQETQYF,TGCGCCAGCAGCTTGTTCGCAGGGAACCAAGAGACCCAGTACTTC
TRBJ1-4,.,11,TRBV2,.,CASRANEKLFF,TGTGCCAGCAGAGCAAATGAAAAACTGTTTTTT
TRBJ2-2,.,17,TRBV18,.,CASSIAGTPMNTGELFF,TGTGCCAGCTCAATCGCCGGGACACCAATGAACACCGGGGAGCTGTTTTTT
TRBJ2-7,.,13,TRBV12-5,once,CASGPSGQASQYF,TGTGCTAGTGGCCCCAGCGGGCAGGCATCGCAGTACTTC
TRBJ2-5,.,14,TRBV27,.,CASTPSWAQETQYF,TGTGCCAGCACCCCAAGTTGGGCCCAAGAGACCCAGTACTTC
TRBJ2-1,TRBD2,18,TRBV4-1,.,CASSLRVRGTRTYNEQFF,TGCGCCAGCAGCCTGAGGGTCCGGGGGACTAGAACATACAATGAGCAGTTCTTC
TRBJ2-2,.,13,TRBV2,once,CASSQIYTGELFF,TGTGCCAGCAGTCAAATTTACACCGGGGAGCTGTTTTTT
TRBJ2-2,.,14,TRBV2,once,CASSLTTNTGELFF,TGTGCCAGCAGTCTTACTACGAACACCGGGGAGCTGTTTTTT
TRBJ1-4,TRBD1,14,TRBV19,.,CARSDRAGGEKLFF,TGTGCCAGGAGTGACAGGGCGGGGGGTGAAAAACTGTTTTTT
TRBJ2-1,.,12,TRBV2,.,CAGGFSYNEQFF,TGTGCAGGAGGTTTCTCCTACAATGAGCAGTTCTTC
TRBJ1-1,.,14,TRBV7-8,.,CASSYKRVNTEAFF,TGTGCCAGCAGCTACAAGAGGGTGAACACTGAAGCTTTCTTT
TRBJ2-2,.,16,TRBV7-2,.,CASSLSWGADTGELFF,TGTGCCAGCAGCTTAAGTTGGGGCGCGGACACCGGGGAGCTGTTTTTT
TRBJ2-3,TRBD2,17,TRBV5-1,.,CASSLVGTSRYTDTQYF,TGCGCCAGCAGCTTGGTAGGGACTAGCCGATACACAGATACGCAGTATTTT
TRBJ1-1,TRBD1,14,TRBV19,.,CASSVSGGAVEAFF,TGTGCCAGTAGTGTATCAGGGGGCGCGGTTGAAGCTTTCTTT
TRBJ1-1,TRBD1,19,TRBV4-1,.,CASSQTRSEDRGVDTEAFF,TGCGCCAGCAGCCAAACAAGGTCTGAAGACAGGGGCGTGGACACTGAAGCTTTCTTT
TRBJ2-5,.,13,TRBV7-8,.,CASSLAEGETQYF,TGTGCCAGCAGCTTAGCGGAGGGGGAGACCCAGTACTTC
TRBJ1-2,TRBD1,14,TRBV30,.,CAWSWDRGTYGYPF,TGTGCCTGGAGCTGGGACAGGGGAACCTATGGCTACCCCTTC
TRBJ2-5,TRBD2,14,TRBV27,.,CASSSPGLWETQYF,TGTGCCAGCAGTTCCCCGGGACTATGGGAGACCCAGTACTTC
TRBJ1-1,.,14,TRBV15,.,CATSRDQVYTEAFF,TGTGCCACCAGCAGAGATCAGGTTTACACTGAAGCTTTCTTT
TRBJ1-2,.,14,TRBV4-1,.,CASSLAYILGGYTF,TGCGCCAGCAGCCTCGCATATATACTCGGGGGCTACACCTTC
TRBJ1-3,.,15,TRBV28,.,CASSFRREGMDTIYF,TGTGCCAGCAGTTTTCGCAGGGAGGGCATGGACACCATATATTTT
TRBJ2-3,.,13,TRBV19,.,CASSIISGDTQYF,TGTGCCAGTAGTATTATTTCGGGAGATACGCAGTATTTT
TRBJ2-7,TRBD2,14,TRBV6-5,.,CASSPFSGAGEQYF,TGTGCCAGCAGCCCCTTTAGCGGGGCGGGTGAGCAGTACTTC
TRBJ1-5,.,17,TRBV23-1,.,CASSHPYRVGSNQPQHF,TGCGCCAGCAGTCATCCATACAGGGTAGGGAGTAATCAGCCCCAGCATTTT
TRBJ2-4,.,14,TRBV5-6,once,CASSFQATRNIQYF,TGTGCCAGCAGCTTTCAAGCGACGAGGAACATTCAGTACTTC
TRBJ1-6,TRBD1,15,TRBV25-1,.,CASSEHPGQYSPLHF,TGTGCCAGCAGTGAGCATCCGGGACAGTATTCACCCCTCCACTTT
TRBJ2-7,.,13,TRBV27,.,CASSRQDSYEQYF,TGTGCCAGCAGCAGACAGGATTCCTACGAGCAGTACTTC
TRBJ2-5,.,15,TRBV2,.,CASSEGREYEETQYF,TGTGCCAGCAGTGAGGGCAGGGAATACGAAGAGACCCAGTACTTC
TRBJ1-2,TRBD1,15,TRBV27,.,CASSISGGLAYGYTF,TGTGCCAGCAGTATCTCAGGGGGGCTCGCCTATGGCTACACCTTC
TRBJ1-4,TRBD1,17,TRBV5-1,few,CASSSNRGKSANEKLFF,TGCGCCAGCAGCTCGAACAGGGGGAAGAGCGCTAATGAAAAACTGTTTTTT
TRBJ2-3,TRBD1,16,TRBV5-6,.,CASSLRPGGNPDTQYF,TGTGCCAGCAGCTTGAGGCCAGGGGGTAATCCAGATACGCAGTATTTT
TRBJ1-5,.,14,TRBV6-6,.,CASTPGGSNQPQHF,TGTGCCAGCACCCCGGGAGGAAGCAATCAGCCCCAGCATTTT
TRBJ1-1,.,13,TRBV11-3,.,CASSMQRGTEAFF,TGTGCCAGCAGCATGCAAAGGGGAACTGAAGCTTTCTTT
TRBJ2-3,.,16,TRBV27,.,CASSPIAFPGTDTQYF,TGTGCCAGCAGTCCGATAGCGTTTCCGGGCACAGATACGCAGTATTTT
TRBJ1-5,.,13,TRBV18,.,CASSPDISQPQHF,TGTGCCAGCTCACCCGACATAAGTCAGCCCCAGCATTTT
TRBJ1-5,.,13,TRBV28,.,CASTRTVNQPQHF,TGTGCCAGCACCAGGACAGTAAATCAGCCCCAGCATTTT
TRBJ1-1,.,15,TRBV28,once,CATLTWGGINTEAFF,TGTGCCACCCTAACTTGGGGGGGAATCAACACTGAAGCTTTCTTT
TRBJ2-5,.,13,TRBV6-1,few,CASSGGLQETQYF,TGTGCCAGCAGTGGGGGACTGCAAGAGACCCAGTACTTC
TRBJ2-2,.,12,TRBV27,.,CASSFPVGELFF,TGTGCCAGCAGCTTTCCAGTCGGGGAGCTGTTTTTT
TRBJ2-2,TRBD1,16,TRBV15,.,CATRRNTGQGTGELFF,TGTGCCACCAGGCGCAACACGGGACAGGGGACCGGGGAGCTGTTTTTT
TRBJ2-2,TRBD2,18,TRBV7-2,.,CASMDRLSAGGHGGELFF,TGTGCCAGCATGGACCGGTTATCGGCGGGGGGGCATGGCGGGGAGCTGTTTTTT
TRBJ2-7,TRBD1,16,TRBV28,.,CASSLWAPGQLIEQYF,TGTGCCAGCAGTTTATGGGCACCGGGACAGCTGATCGAGCAGTACTTC
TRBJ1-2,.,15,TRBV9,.,CASSPTGDSLFGYTF,TGTGCCAGCAGCCCAACTGGAGACAGCCTCTTTGGCTACACCTTC
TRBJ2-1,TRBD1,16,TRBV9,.,CASSPRTGGSYNEQFF,TGTGCCAGCAGTCCTAGGACAGGGGGCTCCTACAATGAGCAGTTCTTC
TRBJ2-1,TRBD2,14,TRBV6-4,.,CASSPGLASNEQFF,TGTGCCAGCAGCCCGGGACTAGCGTCCAATGAGCAGTTCTTC
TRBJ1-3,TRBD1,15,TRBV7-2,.,CASSLDRGDGNTIYF,TGTGCCAGCAGTCTCGACAGGGGTGATGGAAACACCATATATTTT
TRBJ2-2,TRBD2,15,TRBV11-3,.,CASSLGLAGAGELFF,TGTGCCAGCAGCTTAGGACTAGCGGGAGCCGGGGAGCTGTTTTTT